This is a list of T cell receptor beta chains from one sample in a study of beta chain features in type 1 diabetes. The repertoire was sequenced with immunoSEQ multiplex PCR; TCRdb's copy has only in-frame clones and lacks some. The sample carries about 140,000 clones, 6.9% recorded once. Input material: central memory CD4+ T cells from blood. These receptors were taken from a woman aged 25 to 39 in good health. The conserved cysteine and the conserved F or W are not part of the CDR3 here. Fields, in order: V gene, CDR3 protein.

>TRBV15
ATSRDSGSANEKLF
>TRBV7-9
ASSFGTSAGEGETQY
>TRBV7-2
ASRASGSPTSSEQF
>TRBV15
ATSRDQSRIETKLF
>TRBV29-1
SADRGLASEQF
>TRBV9
ASSVVGAPDTEAF
>TRBV28
ASSSQGTRAYEQY
>TRBV7-3
ASSPDRAITGELF
>TRBV10-3
AISEGDRVSTNEKLF
>TRBV13
ASSPLDTQY
>TRBV9
ASSAWDRGGTDTQY
>TRBV7-7
ASSFSGGELF
>TRBV29-1
SVGTDYGYT
>TRBV7-2
ASSFLAGYNEQF
>TRBV7-9
ASSFRDLESGEQY
>TRBV5-1
ASSLMSGTSGSYEQY
>TRBV4-3
ASSRTDRVGAGYT
>TRBV20-1
SAPQGNEQF
>TRBV5-1
ASSLAGLAGGTSTDTQY
>TRBV6-5
ASSTRAGGPSEQY
>TRBV6-5
ASSPLAGGPGEQY
>TRBV5-1
ASSLSDGGELF
>TRBV5-1
ASSGGTTDTQY
>TRBV7-2
ASSLAVGQTGANVLT
>TRBV30
AWSVKGLDGETQY
>TRBV9
ASSVVSGGNTGELF
>TRBV6-5
ASRSGGSGANVLT
>TRBV13
ASSQSLRQGLSEETQY
>TRBV11-2
ATTGETNYGYT
>TRBV2
ASSEGVRGAKNIQY
>TRBV4-2
ASSRQLENTGELF
>TRBV30
AWSGGQGVIYEQY